The subject of this entry is one TCR beta chain. Data came from immunoSEQ multiplex PCR; TCRdb stores just in-frame clones and leaves some out. The sample lists 250,000 to 300,000 clones, 80% to 90% occurring once. This sample stems from a study of blood T cell repertoires in COVID-19. Trimming stripped 0 bases from V and 4 bases from J, with 8 bases between. Looked up from germline, CDR1 is SGHNT and CDR2 is YYREEE (reference sequence). The CDR3 totals 14 residues. Sequenced input: peripheral blood. This TCR came from a woman aged 65 to 85 with acute or convalescent COVID-19. This rearrangement joins TRBV5-4 to TRBJ1-3; D is ambiguous. CDR3 sequence (DNA): TGTGCCAGCAGCTTGGGGGCAGCCGGAAACACCATATATTTT. Its protein is CASSLGAAGNTIYF. Full variable domain (remainder filled in from reference TRBV5-4 and TRBJ1-3): ETGVTQSPTHLIKTRGQQVTLRCSSQSGHNTVSWYQQALGQGPQFIFQYYREEENGRGNFPPRFSGLQFPNYSSELNVNALELDDSALYLCASSLGAAGNTIYFGEGSWLTVV.